This T cell receptor (beta chain) derives from a study of cytotoxic CD8 clonotypes in ibrutinib-treated CLL. Points from the study as a whole: Increased clonality at ibrutinib response gave way to a return toward baseline at progression.

The data were produced by immunoSEQ multiplex PCR, yet TCRdb's version contains in-frame clones alone and is incomplete. The sample has about 160,000 clones; over 75% are singletons. As to this clone: Its antigen is undetermined.

V was pared by 1 base and J by 1 base, with 5 bases between. Germline CDR1 MGHRA, CDR2 YSYEKL. The CDR3 is made up of 15 amino acids. V gene TRBV4-1 combines with J gene TRBJ2-6, with D hard to call. This TCR came from a human donor with chronic lymphocytic leukemia. Sequenced material: PBMCs, taken at disease progression, from a patient treated with ibrutinib. CDR3 coding DNA: TGCGCCAGCAGCCAAGGGGTATCTGGGGCCAACGTCCTGACTTTC. Amino acid sequence: CASSQGVSGANVLTF.